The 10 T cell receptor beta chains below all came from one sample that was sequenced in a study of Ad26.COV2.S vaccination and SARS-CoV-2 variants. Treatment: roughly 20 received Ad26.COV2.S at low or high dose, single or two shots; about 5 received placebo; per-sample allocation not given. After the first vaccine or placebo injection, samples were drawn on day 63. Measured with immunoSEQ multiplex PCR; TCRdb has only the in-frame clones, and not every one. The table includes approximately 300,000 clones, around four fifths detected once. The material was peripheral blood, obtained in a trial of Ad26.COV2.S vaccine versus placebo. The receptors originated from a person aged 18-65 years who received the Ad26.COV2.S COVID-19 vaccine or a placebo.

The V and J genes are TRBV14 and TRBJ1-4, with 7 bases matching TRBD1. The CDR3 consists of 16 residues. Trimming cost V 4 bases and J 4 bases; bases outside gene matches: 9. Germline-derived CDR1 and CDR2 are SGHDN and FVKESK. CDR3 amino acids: CASSPTHGTDNEKLFF. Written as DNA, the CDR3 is TGTGCCAGCAGCCCGACCCACGGGACAGATAATGAAAAACTGTTTTTT.

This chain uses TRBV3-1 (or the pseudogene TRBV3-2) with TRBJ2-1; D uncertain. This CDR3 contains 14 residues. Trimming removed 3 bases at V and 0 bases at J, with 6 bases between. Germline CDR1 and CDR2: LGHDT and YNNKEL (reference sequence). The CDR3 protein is CASSHLSSYNEQFF. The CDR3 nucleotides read TGTGCCAGCAGCCATCTCTCCTCCTACAATGAGCAGTTCTTC.

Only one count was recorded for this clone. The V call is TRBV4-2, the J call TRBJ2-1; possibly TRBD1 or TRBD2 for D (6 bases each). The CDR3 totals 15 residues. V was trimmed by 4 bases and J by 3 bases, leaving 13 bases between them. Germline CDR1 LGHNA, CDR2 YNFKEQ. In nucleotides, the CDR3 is TGTGCCAGCAGCCGCATGGAGGGGGACTACAATGAGCAGTTCTTC. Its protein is CASSRMEGDYNEQFF.

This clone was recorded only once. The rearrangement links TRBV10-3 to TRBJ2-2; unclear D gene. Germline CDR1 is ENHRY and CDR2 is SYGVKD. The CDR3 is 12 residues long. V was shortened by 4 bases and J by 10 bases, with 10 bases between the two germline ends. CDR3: CAISGSGAELFF. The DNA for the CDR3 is TGTGCCATCAGTGGCTCCGGCGCGGAGCTGTTTTTT.

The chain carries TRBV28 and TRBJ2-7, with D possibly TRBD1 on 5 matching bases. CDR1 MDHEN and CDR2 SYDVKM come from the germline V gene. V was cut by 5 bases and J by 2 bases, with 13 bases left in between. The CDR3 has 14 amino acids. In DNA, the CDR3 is TGTGCCAGCAGTCCCCCCACAGGTCCCTACGAGCAGTACTTC. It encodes CASSPPTGPYEQYF.

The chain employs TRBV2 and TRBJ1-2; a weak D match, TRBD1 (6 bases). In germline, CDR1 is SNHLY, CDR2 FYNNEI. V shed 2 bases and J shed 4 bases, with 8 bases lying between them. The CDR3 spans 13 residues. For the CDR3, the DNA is TGTGCCAGCAGTGAACAGGGGCGCTATGGCTACACCTTC. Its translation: CASSEQGRYGYTF.

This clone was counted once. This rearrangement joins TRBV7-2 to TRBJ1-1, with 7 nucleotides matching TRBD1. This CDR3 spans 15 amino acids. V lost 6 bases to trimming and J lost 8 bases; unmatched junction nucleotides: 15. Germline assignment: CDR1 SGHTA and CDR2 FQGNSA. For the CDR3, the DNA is TGTGCCAGCAGGCCAGGGGGGTCGACCGCCGTAGAAGCTTTCTTT. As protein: CASRPGGSTAVEAFF.

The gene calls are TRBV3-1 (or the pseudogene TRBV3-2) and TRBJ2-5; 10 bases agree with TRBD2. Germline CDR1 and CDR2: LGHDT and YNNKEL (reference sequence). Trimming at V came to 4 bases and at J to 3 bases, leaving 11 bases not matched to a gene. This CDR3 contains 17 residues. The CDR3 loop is CASSPPVVAGGKETQYF. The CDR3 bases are TGTGCCAGCAGCCCCCCGGTGGTAGCGGGGGGCAAAGAGACCCAGTACTTC.

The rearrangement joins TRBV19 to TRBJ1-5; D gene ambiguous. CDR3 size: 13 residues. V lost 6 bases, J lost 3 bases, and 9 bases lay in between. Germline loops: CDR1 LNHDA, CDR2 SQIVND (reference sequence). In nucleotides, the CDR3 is TGTGCCAGTAGCCGGACGATCAATCAGCCCCAGCATTTT. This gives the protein CASSRTINQPQHF.

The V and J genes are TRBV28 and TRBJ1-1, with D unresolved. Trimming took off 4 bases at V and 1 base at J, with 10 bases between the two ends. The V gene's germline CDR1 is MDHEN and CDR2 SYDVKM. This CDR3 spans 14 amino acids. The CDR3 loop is CASSSQQRNTEAFF. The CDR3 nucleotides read TGTGCCAGCAGTTCACAGCAGAGGAACACTGAAGCTTTCTTT.